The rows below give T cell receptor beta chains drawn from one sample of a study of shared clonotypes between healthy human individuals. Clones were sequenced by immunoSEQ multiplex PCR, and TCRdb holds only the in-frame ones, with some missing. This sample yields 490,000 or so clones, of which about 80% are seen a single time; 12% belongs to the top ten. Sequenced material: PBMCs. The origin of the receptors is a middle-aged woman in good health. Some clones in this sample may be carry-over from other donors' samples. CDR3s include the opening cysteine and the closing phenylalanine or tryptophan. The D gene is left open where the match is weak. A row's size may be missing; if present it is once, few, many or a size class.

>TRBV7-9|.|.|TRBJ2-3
TGTGCCAGCAGCTTAGGGATCCAGGGGCGATCGGGCACAGATACGCAGTATTTT
CASSLGIQGRSGTDTQYF
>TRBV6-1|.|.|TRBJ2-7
TGTGCCAGCAGTGAAGAGACAGTGTCCTACGAGCAGTACTTC
CASSEETVSYEQYF
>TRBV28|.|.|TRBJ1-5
TGTGCCAGCAGGGAACAGAGAGATCAGCCCCAGCATTTT
CASREQRDQPQHF
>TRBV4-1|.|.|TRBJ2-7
TGCGCCAGCAGCCAATCGAACAGGGCCCACGAGCAGTACTTC
CASSQSNRAHEQYF
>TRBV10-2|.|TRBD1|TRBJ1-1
TGCGCCAGCAGGGGACAGATGAACACTGAAGCTTTCTTT
CASRGQMNTEAFF
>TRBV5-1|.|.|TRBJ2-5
TGCGCCAGCAGCTTAGGCACACAAGAGACCCAGTACTTC
CASSLGTQETQYF
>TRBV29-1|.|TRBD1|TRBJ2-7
TGCAGCGTCGGACAGGGGGCGCGGGAGCAGTACTTC
CSVGQGAREQYF
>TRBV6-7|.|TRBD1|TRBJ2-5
TGTGCCAGCAGTTACTCGAAGGGCAGGGGGCAGACCGAGACCCAGTACTTC
CASSYSKGRGQTETQYF
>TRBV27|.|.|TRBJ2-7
TGTGCCAGCAGTTTACGCGGAAACAGCTACGAGCAGTACTTC
CASSLRGNSYEQYF
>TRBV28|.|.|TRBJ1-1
TGTGCCAGCAGTTTCGACATGAACACTGAAGCTTTCTTT
CASSFDMNTEAFF
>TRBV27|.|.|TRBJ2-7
TGTGCCAGCAGTTCAATCTACGAGCAGTACTTC
CASSSIYEQYF
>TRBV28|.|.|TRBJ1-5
TGTGCCAGCGGGTCCCCCTCTAGCAATCAGCCCCAGCATTTT
CASGSPSSNQPQHF
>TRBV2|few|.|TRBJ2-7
TGTGCCAGCAGTGAAGACGGGAAGCAGTACTTC
CASSEDGKQYF
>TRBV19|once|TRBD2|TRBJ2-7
TGTGCCAGTAGCCAGGAGGGAGGGCCCTACGAGCAGTACTTC
CASSQEGGPYEQYF
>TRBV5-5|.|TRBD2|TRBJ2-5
TGTGCCAGCAGCACGGGACTACGAGAGACCCAGTACTTC
CASSTGLRETQYF
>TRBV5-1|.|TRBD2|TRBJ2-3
TGCGCCAGCAGCTCCGGACTAGCGGGGGGCTGGGATACGCAGTATTTT
CASSSGLAGGWDTQYF
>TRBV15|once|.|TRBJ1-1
TGTGCCACCAGCAGAGATGGTGTCTGGGATGGGGGGGCTTTCTTT
CATSRDGVWDGGAFF
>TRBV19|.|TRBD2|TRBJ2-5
TGTGCCAGTACCTCGGGGGGTGGGTCCCAGTACTTC
CASTSGGGSQYF
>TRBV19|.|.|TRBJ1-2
TGTGCCAGTAGTCCTACCGGGGGGGCGGACGACTATGGCTACACCTTC
CASSPTGGADDYGYTF
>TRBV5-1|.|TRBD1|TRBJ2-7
TGCGCCAGCAGCCCGGGCGGGACAGGGGCTTCCTACGAGCAGTACTTC
CASSPGGTGASYEQYF
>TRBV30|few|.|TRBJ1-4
TGTGCCTGGCACGGGGAGGGGGCAACTAATGAAAAACTGTTTTTT
CAWHGEGATNEKLFF
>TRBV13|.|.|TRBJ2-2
TGTGCCAGCAGCTCCCGGTTGGGGAGCACCGGGGAGCTGTTTTTT
CASSSRLGSTGELFF
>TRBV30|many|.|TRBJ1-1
TGTGCCTGGGGAGAACAGGGCATTACTGGGGCTTTCTTT
CAWGEQGITGAFF
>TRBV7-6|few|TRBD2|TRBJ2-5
TGTGCCAGCAGCTGGACTAGCGGGAGGCAAGAGACCCAGTACTTC
CASSWTSGRQETQYF
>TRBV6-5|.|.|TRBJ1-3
TGTGCCAGCAGCGGGAGTTATACTGGAAACACCATATATTTT
CASSGSYTGNTIYF
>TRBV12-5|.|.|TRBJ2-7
TGTGCTAGTGGTTTGGTACTGAGGGATTACGAGCAGTACTTC
CASGLVLRDYEQYF
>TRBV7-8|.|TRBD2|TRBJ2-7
TGTGCCAGCAGCTTAGCTTTCGCGGGAGGGCCGGGAGAGCAGTACTTC
CASSLAFAGGPGEQYF
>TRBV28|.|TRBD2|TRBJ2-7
TGTGCCAGCAGTTTAGGCTGGCTAGCGGGAGTCTACGAGCAGTACTTC
CASSLGWLAGVYEQYF
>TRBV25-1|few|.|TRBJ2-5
TGTGCCAGCGGGGGGCGCGGAAAAGAGACCCAGTACTTC
CASGGRGKETQYF
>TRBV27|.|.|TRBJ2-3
TGTGCCAGCAGACCCACCCCAGGGGCAGATACGCAGTATTTT
CASRPTPGADTQYF
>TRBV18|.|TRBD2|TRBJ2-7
TGTGCCAGCTCACCACAGAGCGGGAACGAGCAGTACTTC
CASSPQSGNEQYF
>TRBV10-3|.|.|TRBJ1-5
TGTGCCATCAGTGGGCAGGGTGGTGATCAGCCCCAGCATTTT
CAISGQGGDQPQHF
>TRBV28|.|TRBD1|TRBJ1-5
TGTGCCAGCAGTCCTGGACAGGATGGGAATCAGCCCCAGCATTTT
CASSPGQDGNQPQHF
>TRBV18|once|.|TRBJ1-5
TGTGCCAGCTCACCGGCGGGGGGCAATCAGCCCCAGCATTTT
CASSPAGGNQPQHF
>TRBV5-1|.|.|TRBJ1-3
TGCGCCAGCAGACAGAGCATCTCTGGAAACACCATATATTTT
CASRQSISGNTIYF
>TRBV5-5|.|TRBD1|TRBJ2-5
TGTGCCAGCAGCAGGGGACAGAACTATCTCAAAGAGACCCAGTACTTC
CASSRGQNYLKETQYF
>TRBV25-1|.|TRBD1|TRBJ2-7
TGTGCCAGCAGTGCTTGGACAGGGTTGGTTTACGAGCAGTACTTC
CASSAWTGLVYEQYF
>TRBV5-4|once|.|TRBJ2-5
TGTGCCAGCAGCCCGAGCCTTTTGGGGGAGGTAGAGACCCAGTACTTC
CASSPSLLGEVETQYF
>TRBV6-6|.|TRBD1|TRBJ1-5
TGTGCCAGCAGATCAGGGGGATTGCGGCAGCCCCAGCATTTT
CASRSGGLRQPQHF
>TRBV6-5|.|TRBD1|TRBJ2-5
TGTGCCAGCAGCGGGACAGCCGTTCAAGAGACCCAGTACTTC
CASSGTAVQETQYF
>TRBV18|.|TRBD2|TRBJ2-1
TGTGCCAGCTCACCATTATCGGGACTAGCGGCCGACAATGAGCAGTTCTTC
CASSPLSGLAADNEQFF